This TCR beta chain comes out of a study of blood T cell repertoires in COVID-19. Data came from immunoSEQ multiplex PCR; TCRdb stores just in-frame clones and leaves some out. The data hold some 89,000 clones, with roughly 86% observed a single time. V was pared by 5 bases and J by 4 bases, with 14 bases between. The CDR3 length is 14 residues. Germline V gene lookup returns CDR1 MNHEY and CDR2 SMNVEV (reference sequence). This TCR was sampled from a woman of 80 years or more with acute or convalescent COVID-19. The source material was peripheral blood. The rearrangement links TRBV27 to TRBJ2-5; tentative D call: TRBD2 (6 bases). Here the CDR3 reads CASSPGLPGETQYF. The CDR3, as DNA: TGTGCCAGCAGTCCGGGACTTCCGGGAGAGACCCAGTACTTC.